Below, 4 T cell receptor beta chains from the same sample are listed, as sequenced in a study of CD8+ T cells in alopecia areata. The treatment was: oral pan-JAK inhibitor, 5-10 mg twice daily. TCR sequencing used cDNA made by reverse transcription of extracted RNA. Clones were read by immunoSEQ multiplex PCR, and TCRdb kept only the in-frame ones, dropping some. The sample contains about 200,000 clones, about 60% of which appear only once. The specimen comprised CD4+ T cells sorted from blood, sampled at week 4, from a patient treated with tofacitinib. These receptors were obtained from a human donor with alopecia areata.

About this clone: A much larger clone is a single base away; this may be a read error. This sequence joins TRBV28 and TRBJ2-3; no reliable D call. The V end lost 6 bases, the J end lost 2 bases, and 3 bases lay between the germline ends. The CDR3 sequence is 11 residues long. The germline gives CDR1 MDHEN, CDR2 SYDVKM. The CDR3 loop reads CASSPTDTQYF. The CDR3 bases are TGTGCCAGCAGCCCCACAGATACGCAGTATTTT.

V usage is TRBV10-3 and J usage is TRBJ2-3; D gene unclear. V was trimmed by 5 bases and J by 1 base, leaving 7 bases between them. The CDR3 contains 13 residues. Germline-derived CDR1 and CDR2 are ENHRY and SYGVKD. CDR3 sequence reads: CAISSRGTDTQYF. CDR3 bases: TGTGCCATCAGTTCACGGGGCACAGATACGCAGTATTTT.

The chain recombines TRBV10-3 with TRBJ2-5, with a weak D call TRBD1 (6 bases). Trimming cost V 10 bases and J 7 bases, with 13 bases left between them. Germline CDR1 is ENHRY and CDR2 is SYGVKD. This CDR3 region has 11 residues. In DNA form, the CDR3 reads TGTGCCACTGGGGGCGAGGGGACCCAGTACTTC. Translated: CATGGEGTQYF.

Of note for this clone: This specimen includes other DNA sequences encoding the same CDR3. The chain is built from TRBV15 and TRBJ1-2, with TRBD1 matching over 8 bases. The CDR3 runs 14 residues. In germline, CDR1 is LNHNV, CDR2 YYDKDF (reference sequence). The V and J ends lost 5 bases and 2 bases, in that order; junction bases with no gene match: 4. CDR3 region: CATSRDRLNYGYTF. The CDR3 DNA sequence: TGTGCCACCAGCCGGGACAGGTTGAACTATGGCTACACCTTC.